A selection of T cell receptor beta chains follows, all from one sample in a study of blood T cell repertoires in COVID-19. Method: immunoSEQ multiplex PCR; TCRdb's copy keeps in-frame clones and lacks some. The sample lists over 90,000 clones, 87% occurring once. Sequenced input: peripheral blood. The receptors here all came from a human donor in a cohort sampled during active COVID-19. CDR3s leave out the opening cysteine and the closing phenylalanine or tryptophan.

TRBV11-2	ASSLRQPPDEQY
TRBV11-2	ASSLASVGNEQF
TRBV5-4	ASSLKASSYNEQF
TRBV9	ASSVQAGARGEQF
TRBV5-4	ASSPGTGVINEQF
TRBV4-1	ASSYPVRPNEKLF
TRBV6-1	ASSDGSAYGYT
TRBV11-2	ASSSQAAYEQY
TRBV6-5	ASSIDRTYNSPLH
TRBV7-9	ASSLVKGGQETQY
TRBV18	ASSPYVGSSYNEQF
TRBV3-1/TRBV3-2	ASSQTSGDYEQY
TRBV24-1	ATSESGSWTGELF
TRBV19	ASIQDSRRSAF
TRBV29-1	SVNRGGAHNEQF
TRBV5-1	ASSLAGDSYEQY
TRBV6-5	ASSYSSYFASGTQY
TRBV7-9	ASSLGLAGGPSTGELF
TRBV5-1	ASSLAGDSYNEQF
TRBV27	ASSPNTGGTGELF
TRBV7-3	ASSLESLRDSRNQPQH
TRBV9	ASSRLGSGNTEAF
TRBV5-1	ASSPGGQMTYEQY
TRBV7-3	ASSLIAGNTDTQY
TRBV11-2	ASSPTRGQKNYGYT
TRBV3-1/TRBV3-2	ASSGRDSLLNYGYT
TRBV4-2	ASSHRTSGEETQY
TRBV4-2	ASSQVRLSNTDTQY
TRBV18	ASSPRTAGANVLT
TRBV5-5	ASSLGQATGELF
TRBV19	ASSMGQTNEKLF
TRBV4-1	ASSQGQDSSGNTIY